The rows below give T cell receptor beta chains drawn from one sample of a study of blood T cells in healthy people across ages. Using its own MiXCR run on the 5' RACE reads, TCRdb lists one record per CDR3 protein. This table has about 1,500,000 distinct CDR3 sequences, 28% appearing once. The sequenced sample consisted of blood. The receptor source for this set is a woman in her thirties in good health. CDR3s include the opening cysteine and the closing phenylalanine or tryptophan. Each record gives: D gene, V gene, J gene, clone size, CDR3 DNA, CDR3 protein. The D gene is left open where the match is weak. Not every row has a clone size; where given, it reads once, few, many or a size class.

NA	TRBV20-1	TRBJ1-6	NA	TGCAGTGCTACTTGGGGGCAGCTCTATAATTCACCCCTCCACTTT	CSATWGQLYNSPLHF
NA	TRBV12-3/TRBV12-4	TRBJ2-2	few	TGTGCCAGCAGCCCCGAGGCTAGCGTGGACACCGGGGAGCTGTTTTTT	CASSPEASVDTGELFF
NA	TRBV7-9	TRBJ1-2	NA	TGTGCCAGCAGCTTAGTTTTGGAGGCCAATGGCTACACCTTC	CASSLVLEANGYTF
TRBD1	TRBV5-1	TRBJ1-5	NA	TGCGCCAGCAGCTTTACCCCAGGGGGAGGAAACCAGCCCCAGCATTTT	CASSFTPGGGNQPQHF
NA	TRBV30	TRBJ1-1	NA	TGTGCCTGGAGTGTTGGACAATGGGCCGAGGCTTTCTTT	CAWSVGQWAEAFF
NA	TRBV12-3/TRBV12-4	TRBJ2-3	NA	TGTGCCAGCAGTTCAGGGACACAGGGAGATACGCAGTATTTT	CASSSGTQGDTQYF
TRBD2	TRBV2	TRBJ2-1	many	TGTGCCAGCAGCGTGGCCAGCGGGGTCGGTGAGCAGTTCTTC	CASSVASGVGEQFF
TRBD2	TRBV7-2	TRBJ2-2	NA	TGTGCCAGCAGCGCCTCTAGCGGGCGGAACACCGGGGAGCTGTTTTTT	CASSASSGRNTGELFF
TRBD1	TRBV28	TRBJ1-1	few	TGTGCCAGCAGTCCCCGGGACAGGGCGAGAGACACTGAAGCTTTCTTT	CASSPRDRARDTEAFF
TRBD2	TRBV9	TRBJ2-5	many	TGTGCCAGCAGCGGACGGACTAGCGGGCAAGAGACCCAGTACTTC	CASSGRTSGQETQYF
TRBD1	TRBV11-2	TRBJ2-7	few	TGTGCCAGCAGCCCCGGGACAGCCTCTCGCTCCTACGAGCAGTACTTC	CASSPGTASRSYEQYF
NA	TRBV12-3/TRBV12-4	TRBJ2-1	NA	TGTGCCAGCAGCTACCAGGGGAGGGGTTACAATGAGCAGTTCTTC	CASSYQGRGYNEQFF
TRBD2	TRBV2	TRBJ2-3	NA	TGTGTCAGCAGTTTGGTAGCGGGGGAAACCCCCACAGATACGCAGTATTTT	CVSSLVAGETPTDTQYF
NA	TRBV2	TRBJ1-5	few	TGTGCCAGCAGTACAAACCAGTACAATCAGCCCCAGCATTTT	CASSTNQYNQPQHF
NA	TRBV5-1	TRBJ2-1	many	TGTGCCAGCAGCTTAGTGGGCGGGACCTCCTACAATGAGCAGTTCTTC	CASSLVGGTSYNEQFF
NA	TRBV10-3	TRBJ2-3	many	TGTGCCATCAGTGAGTCGGGCGGGAATGGCGCAGATACGCAGTATTTT	CAISESGGNGADTQYF
NA	TRBV7-9	TRBJ1-2	few	TGTGCCAGCGGCAACGACCACTCTGCCGGGCCCCAGAAAGGCTATGGCTACACCTTC	CASGNDHSAGPQKGYGYTF
NA	TRBV28	TRBJ2-7	few	TGTGCCAGCAGCCCTAGCCCGGTAAGGGGTATGAGGTACGAGCAGTACTTC	CASSPSPVRGMRYEQYF
NA	TRBV9	TRBJ1-1	NA	TGTGCCAGCAGCGTTGAGTCGGGCTACACTGAAGCTTTCTTT	CASSVESGYTEAFF
NA	TRBV18	TRBJ1-1	NA	TGTGCCAGCTCACCGAATAAGGGGGGGCCTGAAGCTTTCTTT	CASSPNKGGPEAFF
NA	TRBV12-5	TRBJ1-6	NA	TGTGCTAGTGGTTTCTACCAGGGAGGAAATTCACCCCTCCACTTT	CASGFYQGGNSPLHF
TRBD2	TRBV5-1	TRBJ2-1	few	TGCGCCAGCAGCCGACTAGCGGGGGGGAACTCCTACAATGAGCAGTTCTTC	CASSRLAGGNSYNEQFF
NA	TRBV24-1	TRBJ2-3	NA	TGTGCCACCAGTGATCCAGGGGTGAGCACAGATACGCAGTATTTT	CATSDPGVSTDTQYF
NA	TRBV12-5	TRBJ2-6	many	TGTGCTACAGGGCCGTCTGGGGCCAACGTCCTGACTTTC	CATGPSGANVLTF
NA	TRBV12-3/TRBV12-4	TRBJ2-5	few	TGTGCCAGCAGTTTGTGGCAGGGGGGGGAGACCCAGTACTTC	CASSLWQGGETQYF
NA	TRBV7-2	TRBJ2-3	NA	TGTGCCAGCAGCTCCAGAACGGGGGTCTCAGATACGCAGTATTTT	CASSSRTGVSDTQYF
TRBD1	TRBV11-2	TRBJ1-4	NA	TGTGCCAGCAGCTCTAGGGACAGGCCTGTAAAACTGTTTTTT	CASSSRDRPVKLFF
NA	TRBV4-1	TRBJ1-5	NA	TGCGCCAGCAGCCAAGAAGGGAGCGGTAGCAATCAGCCCCAGCATTTT	CASSQEGSGSNQPQHF
TRBD1	TRBV2	TRBJ2-3	NA	TGTGCCAGCAGTCGGACAGGGGTTGGCCCCTGGGCACAGTATTTT	CASSRTGVGPWAQYF
NA	TRBV20-1	TRBJ2-3	NA	TGCAGTGCTAGAGATCCACAGGGATGGGGCACAGATACGCAGTATTTT	CSARDPQGWGTDTQYF
NA	TRBV7-2	TRBJ2-5	few	TGTGCCAGCAGCTTAAAGGGGCCCCTAGGGTCGGACCAGGTGACCCAGTACTTC	CASSLKGPLGSDQVTQYF
TRBD2	TRBV10-1	TRBJ2-3	NA	TGCGCCAGCAGCTCCGGGAGGCTAGCGGTACCCCTGGATACGCAGTATTTT	CASSSGRLAVPLDTQYF
TRBD1	TRBV7-9	TRBJ2-7	NA	TGTGCCAGCAGCCCCTGGGACAGGGGAGGGAACGAGCAGTACTTC	CASSPWDRGGNEQYF
NA	TRBV20-1	TRBJ1-2	few	TGCAGTGCTAGACGGGGACCCGGACGTGGCTACACCTTC	CSARRGPGRGYTF
NA	TRBV28	TRBJ2-5	NA	TGTGCCAGCAGTTCACGGCGGGGAACGACCCAAGAGACCCAGTACTTC	CASSSRRGTTQETQYF
NA	TRBV20-1	TRBJ1-2	many	TGCAGTGCCACCTCGGACTATGGCTACACCTTC	CSATSDYGYTF
NA	TRBV12-1	TRBJ2-7	many	TGTGCTCTCGCACCCCTTCACGCCCAGTACTTC	CALAPLHAQYF
NA	TRBV3-1	TRBJ2-1	NA	TGTGCCAGCAGCCAAGTTGTGCGTGAGGAGCAGTTCTTC	CASSQVVREEQFF
NA	TRBV6-8	TRBJ1-6	NA	TGTGCCAGCAGTTTGGGACCGGCCTATAATTCACCCCTCCACTTT	CASSLGPAYNSPLHF
NA	TRBV7-2	TRBJ2-7	few	TGTGCCAGCAGCTTCGGTGGCCGGGGGTACGAGCAGTACTTC	CASSFGGRGYEQYF
TRBD1	TRBV7-9	TRBJ1-2	NA	TGTGCCAGCAGCTTACAACGTTGGGGACAGGGGGTAATAGACTATGGCTACACCTTC	CASSLQRWGQGVIDYGYTF
NA	TRBV5-1	TRBJ2-3	few	TGCGCCAGCAGTCTGGGGTGGGACACAGATACGCAGTATTTT	CASSLGWDTDTQYF
NA	TRBV6-1	TRBJ1-5	few	TGTGCTAGCAGTGTGGGGGTCGTTGGCAATCAGCCCCAGCATTTT	CASSVGVVGNQPQHF
NA	TRBV2	TRBJ2-1	few	TGTGCCAGCAGCTCACCGGGCCCCCAGTTCTTC	CASSSPGPQFF
TRBD2	TRBV20-1	TRBJ2-1	few	TGCAGTGTCCGCGGGCGGGGGTCTTACAATGAGCAGTTCTTC	CSVRGRGSYNEQFF
NA	TRBV6-5	TRBJ1-2	NA	TGTGCCAGCAGCCGAACTCCGAGGGGGGGCGCATATGGCTACACCTTC	CASSRTPRGGAYGYTF